Presented here are 6 T cell receptor beta chains from one specimen sequenced in a study of blood T cell repertoires in COVID-19 (dated by TCRdb to the early 2020s). Preparation of the library involved the immunoSEQ multiplex PCR assay. The immuneACCESS repertoire file appears here via TCRdb, limited to in-frame rearrangements. These files lack a portion of the clones; in checked studies, under half of the deficit traces to unresolved V genes, and the cause of the others is not known. Across this sample there are around 180,000 clones, with around 87% seen only once. About 2.7% of the sample comes from the top ten. The specimen was peripheral blood. The receptors stem from a middle-aged man with active or convalescent COVID-19.

In its sample, this clone was seen once. J is TRBJ1-6 and V is TRBV5-5; 7 bases align to TRBD1. V was clipped by 3 bases and J by 0 bases; unmatched bases: 12. CDR3 length equals 19 residues. In germline, CDR1 is SGHKS, CDR2 YYEKEE (reference sequence). The CDR3: CASSSGQIRADSYNSPLHF. The DNA of the CDR3 is TGTGCCAGCAGCTCGGGACAGATAAGAGCCGACTCCTATAATTCACCCCTCCACTTT.

This clone occurred once. J is TRBJ1-2 and V is TRBV27, with D possibly matching TRBD1 (6 bases). The V end lost 5 bases, the J end lost 7 bases, and 20 bases lay between the germline ends. The CDR3 spans 15 residues. CDR1 is MNHEY and CDR2 is SMNVEV in the germline V gene (reference sequence). CDR3 residues: CASSRTGSQPPGYTF. The CDR3 DNA reads TGTGCCAGCAGTCGAACAGGGTCTCAGCCTCCTGGCTACACCTTC.

V and J are TRBV5-6 and TRBJ1-6, with 7 bases lining up with TRBD1. The germline CDR1 and CDR2 sequences are SGHDT and YYEEEE. The junction had 10 bases not matched to a gene; V was cut back by 4 bases and J by 9 bases. The CDR3 consists of 15 residues. CDR3 in amino acids: CASSLWDSLTSPLHF. The CDR3 bases are TGTGCCAGCAGCCTGTGGGACAGCCTGACTTCACCCCTCCACTTT.

The chain joins TRBV2 to TRBJ2-2; TRBD1 matches 7 bases. Germline V lookup: CDR1 SNHLY, CDR2 FYNNEI. V shed 7 bases and J 2 bases; nucleotides not matched to a gene: 7. This CDR3 comprises 15 residues. CDR3 region: CASKPGQSNTGELFF. The CDR3 DNA follows: TGTGCCAGCAAGCCGGGACAGAGTAACACCGGGGAGCTGTTTTTT. Complete variable domain (other parts from reference TRBV2 and TRBJ2-2): EPEVTQTPSHQVTQMGQEVILRCVPISNHLYFYWYRQILGQKVEFLVSFYNNEISEKSEIFDDQFSVERPDGSNFTLKIRSTKLEDSAMYFCASKPGQSNTGELFFGEGSRLTVL.

The rearrangement joins TRBV6-1 to TRBJ1-2, with TRBD1 matching 10 bases. The CDR3 consists of 15 residues. V lost 1 base and J lost 8; bases outside the gene matches: 7. CDR1 MNHNS and CDR2 SASEGT come from the germline V gene. The CDR3 sequence is CASSEVVGQGVGYTF. CDR3 nucleotides: TGTGCCAGCAGTGAAGTGGTCGGACAGGGGGTCGGCTACACCTTC.

V is TRBV2 and J is TRBJ1-6; TRBD1 matches at 7 bases. There are 15 residues in the CDR3. The ends lost 6 bases at V and 7 bases at J; junction bases unmatched: 9. Germline assignment: CDR1 SNHLY and CDR2 FYNNEI. The DNA of the CDR3 is TGTGCCAGCAGAGTAGACAGGGCGGGGAATTCACCCCTCCACTTT. Residues: CASRVDRAGNSPLHF.